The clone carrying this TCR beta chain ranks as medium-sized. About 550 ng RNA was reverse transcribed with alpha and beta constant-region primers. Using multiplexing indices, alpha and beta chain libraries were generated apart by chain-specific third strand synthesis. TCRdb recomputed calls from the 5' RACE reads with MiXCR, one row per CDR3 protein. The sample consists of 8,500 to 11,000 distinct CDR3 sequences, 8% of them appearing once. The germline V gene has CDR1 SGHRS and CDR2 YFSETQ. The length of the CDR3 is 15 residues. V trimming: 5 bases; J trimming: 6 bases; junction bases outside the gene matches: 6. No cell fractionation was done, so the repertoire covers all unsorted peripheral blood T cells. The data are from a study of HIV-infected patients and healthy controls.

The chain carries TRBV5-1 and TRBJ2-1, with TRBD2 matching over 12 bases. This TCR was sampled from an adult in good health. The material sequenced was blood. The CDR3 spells CASSRWTSGVNEQFF. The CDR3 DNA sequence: TGCGCCAGCAGTCGCTGGACTAGCGGGGTCAATGAGCAGTTCTTC.